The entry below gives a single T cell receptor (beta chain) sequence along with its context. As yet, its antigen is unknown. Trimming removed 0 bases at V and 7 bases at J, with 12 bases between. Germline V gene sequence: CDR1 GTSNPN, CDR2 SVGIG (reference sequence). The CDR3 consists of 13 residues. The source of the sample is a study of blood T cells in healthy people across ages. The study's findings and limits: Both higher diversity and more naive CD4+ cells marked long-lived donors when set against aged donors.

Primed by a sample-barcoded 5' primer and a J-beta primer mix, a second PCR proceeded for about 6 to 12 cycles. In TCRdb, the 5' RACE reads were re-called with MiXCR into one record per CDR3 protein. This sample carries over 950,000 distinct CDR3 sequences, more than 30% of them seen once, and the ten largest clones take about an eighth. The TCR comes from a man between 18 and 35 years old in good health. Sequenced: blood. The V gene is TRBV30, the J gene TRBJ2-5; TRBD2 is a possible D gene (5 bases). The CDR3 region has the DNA TGTGCCTGGAGTGTCCCCCCAAGCGGGACCCAGTACTTC. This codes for CAWSVPPSGTQYF.